Sequencing of this T cell receptor (beta chain) was carried out in a study of T cell repertoires in cytomegalovirus infection. From the reads, TCRdb called clonotypes with MiXCR, one entry per CDR3 protein. The sample shows some 920,000 distinct CDR3 sequences, around 30% of them seen only once. The CDR3 runs 11 residues. Germline-derived CDR1 and CDR2 are SGHVS and FNYEAQ. The germline V and J ends were trimmed by 5 bases and 10 bases, with 10 bases remaining between them. Comment on this clonotype: No antigen is known for it.

The rearrangement links TRBV7-6 to TRBJ2-3; a weak D match, TRBD2 (5 bases). The receptor's source is a human donor in good health (CMV status not recorded). Some clones in this sample may be carry-over from other donors' samples. Material: cultured CD8+ T cells from PBMCs, obtained from culture after CMV antigen stimulation. The CDR3 spells CASSRGRAQYF. The CDR3, as DNA: TGTGCCAGCAGCCGCGGGCGGGCGCAGTATTTT. Using reference TRBV7-6 and TRBJ2-3 for the parts outside the CDR3, the full variable domain is GAGVSQSPRYKVTKRGQDVALRCDPISGHVSLYWYRQALGQGPEFLTYFNYEAQQDKSGLPNDRFSAERPEGSISTLTIQRTEQRDSAMYRCASSRGRAQYFGPGTRLTVL.